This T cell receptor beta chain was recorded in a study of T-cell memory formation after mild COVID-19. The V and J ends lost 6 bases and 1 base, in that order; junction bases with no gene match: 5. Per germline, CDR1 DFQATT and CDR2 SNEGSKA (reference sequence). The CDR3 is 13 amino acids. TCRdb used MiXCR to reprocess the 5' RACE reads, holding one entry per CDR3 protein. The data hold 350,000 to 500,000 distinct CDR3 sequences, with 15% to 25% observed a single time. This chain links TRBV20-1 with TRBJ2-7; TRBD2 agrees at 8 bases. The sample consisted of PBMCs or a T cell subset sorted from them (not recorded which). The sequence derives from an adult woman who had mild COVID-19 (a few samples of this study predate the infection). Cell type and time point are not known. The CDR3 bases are TGCAGTGCCCCTTTAGCGGGATCCTACGAGCAGTACTTC. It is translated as CSAPLAGSYEQYF.